Sequencing of this T cell receptor (beta chain) was carried out in a study of blood T cell repertoires in COVID-19. Which cohort a participant joined came from the clinical history participants gave. Donors in Cohort 3 who had recovered were those with two negative PCRs, healthcare professional clearance, or resolution of their symptoms. Method: immunoSEQ multiplex PCR; TCRdb's copy keeps in-frame clones and lacks some. In the table there are 170,000 or so clones, approximately 85% of which are singletons. This CDR3 spans 14 amino acids. V gave up 1 base and J gave up 7 bases, with 11 bases separating them. Germline values: CDR1 SGHRS, CDR2 YFSETQ.

The V gene is TRBV5-1, the J gene TRBJ2-2; tentative D call: TRBD1 (5 bases). Sequencing was done on a sample of PBMCs or T cells enriched from blood (not recorded which). The receptor was derived from a woman aged 18-35 years who had recovered from COVID-19. This CDR3 is CASSLNTGNGELFF. The DNA of the CDR3 is TGCGCCAGCAGCTTGAACACAGGAAACGGGGAGCTGTTTTTT. Variable domain in full (rest from reference TRBV5-1 and TRBJ2-2): KAGVTQTPRYLIKTRGQQVTLSCSPISGHRSVSWYQQTPGQGLQFLFEYFSETQRNKGNFPGRFSGRQFSNSRSEMNVSTLELGDSALYLCASSLNTGNGELFFGEGSRLTVL.